Following are 5 T cell receptor beta chains from one sample sequenced in a study of T cells in Graves' hyperthyroidism and ophthalmopathy. The TCR beta CDR3 regions underwent amplification using RNA transcripts as the source. The study used the HTBI primer set for a first-round RT-PCR of the TCR CDR3. TCRdb reprocessed the multiplex PCR reads with MiXCR, giving one entry per CDR3 protein. Of hundreds of thousands of distinct CDR3 sequences in the sample, roughly 22% were seen once. The sample consisted of blood. The receptors originated from a man aged 30 to 39 with Graves' ophthalmopathy.

The CDR3 reads CASSYRDGYTF. CDR3 sequence (DNA): TGTGCCAGCAGTTATCGCGACGGCTACACCTTC. This chain uses TRBV28 with TRBJ1-2, with D uncertain. Germline assignment: CDR1 MDHEN and CDR2 SYDVKM. The CDR3 spans 11 residues. The V and J ends lost 4 bases and 8 bases respectively, with 8 bases between them.

This clonotype was counted only a few times. The chain recombines TRBV20-1 with TRBJ2-5; 11 bases agree with TRBD2. This CDR3 spans 15 amino acids. Trimming removed 6 bases from V and 3 bases from J; junction bases left unmatched: 9. Germline V gene lookup returns CDR1 DFQATT and CDR2 SNEGSKA (reference sequence). The DNA of the CDR3 is TGCAGTGCCGTGTCTAGCGGGAGGTGGGAAGAGACCCAGTACTTC. Translation gives CSAVSSGRWEETQYF.

The chain has TRBV19 and TRBJ2-1; maybe TRBD1 (6 bases). Germline assignment: CDR1 LNHDA and CDR2 SQIVND (reference sequence). Trimming took 4 bases from V and 4 from J, leaving 14 bases between them. This CDR3 has 15 amino acids. This chain's CDR3 is CASSRGQRVYNEQFF. In DNA form, the CDR3 reads TGTGCCAGTAGTAGGGGACAACGAGTTTACAATGAGCAGTTCTTC.

The V call is TRBV19, the J call TRBJ2-1; the D call may be TRBD1 or TRBD2 (6 bases each). Germline CDR1 and CDR2: LNHDA and SQIVND (reference sequence). The CDR3 has 13 amino acids. The ends were cut back, 10 bases at V and 9 bases at J, with 19 bases in the middle. The CDR3 DNA reads as TGTGCCACCACCCCCAGGGGAGGCACTGAGCAGTTCTTC. Its protein product is CATTPRGGTEQFF.

This clonotype has only a few counts. The chain uses TRBV20-1 and TRBJ1-1, with 7 bases identical to TRBD1. Germline lookup yields CDR1 DFQATT and CDR2 SNEGSKA (reference sequence). The CDR3 spans 14 residues. Trimming at V came to 6 bases and at J to 1 base, leaving 8 bases not matched to a gene. CDR3: CSARTGQQNTEAFF. The CDR3 DNA follows: TGCAGTGCCCGAACGGGACAGCAGAACACTGAAGCTTTCTTT.